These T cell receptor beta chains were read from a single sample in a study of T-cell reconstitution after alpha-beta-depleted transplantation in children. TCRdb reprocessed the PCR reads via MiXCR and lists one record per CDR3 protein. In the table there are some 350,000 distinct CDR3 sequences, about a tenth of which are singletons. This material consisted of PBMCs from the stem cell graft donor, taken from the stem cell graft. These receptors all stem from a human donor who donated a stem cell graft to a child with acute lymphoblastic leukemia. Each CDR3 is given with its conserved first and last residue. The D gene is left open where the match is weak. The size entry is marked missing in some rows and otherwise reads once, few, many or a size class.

CDR3aa: CASSKQSLNTEAFF
CDR3nt: TGTGCCAGCAGTAAACAGAGCTTGAACACTGAAGCTTTCTTT
d_gene: .
abundance: many
j_gene: TRBJ1-1
v_gene: TRBV6-1

CDR3aa: CASSFRVSNYGYTF
CDR3nt: TGTGCCAGCAGTTTCAGAGTATCTAACTATGGCTACACCTTC
d_gene: .
abundance: few
j_gene: TRBJ1-2
v_gene: TRBV12-3/TRBV12-4

CDR3aa: CATSVGGGETQYF
CDR3nt: TGTGCCACCAGCGTAGGGGGCGGCGAGACCCAGTACTTC
d_gene: TRBD1
abundance: many
j_gene: TRBJ2-5
v_gene: TRBV15

CDR3aa: CAGRDEPYEQYF
CDR3nt: TGTGCCGGCAGGGACGAACCCTACGAGCAGTACTTC
d_gene: .
abundance: few
j_gene: TRBJ2-7
v_gene: TRBV30

CDR3aa: CASSRRDTTQYF
CDR3nt: TGTGCCAGCAGCCGGCGGGACACGACGCAGTATTTT
d_gene: .
abundance: few
j_gene: TRBJ2-3
v_gene: TRBV3-1

CDR3aa: CASSRTRTGDGRAVYEQYF
CDR3nt: TGTGCCAGCAGCCGTACTCGGACAGGTGACGGGCGTGCGGTCTACGAGCAGTACTTC
d_gene: TRBD1
abundance: few
j_gene: TRBJ2-7
v_gene: TRBV7-9

CDR3aa: CASSSRQAYNEQFF
CDR3nt: TGTGCCAGCAGTTCCCGACAGGCTTACAATGAGCAGTTCTTC
d_gene: .
abundance: few
j_gene: TRBJ2-1
v_gene: TRBV6-5

CDR3aa: CASKRGLAGVSNTGELFF
CDR3nt: TGTGCCAGCAAAAGAGGACTAGCGGGAGTTTCGAACACCGGGGAGCTGTTTTTT
d_gene: TRBD2
abundance: many
j_gene: TRBJ2-2
v_gene: TRBV6-2/TRBV6-3

CDR3aa: CSVEPGTSGRWNEQFF
CDR3nt: TGCAGCGTTGAGCCCGGGACTAGCGGGAGATGGAATGAGCAGTTCTTC
d_gene: TRBD2
abundance: .
j_gene: TRBJ2-1
v_gene: TRBV29-1

CDR3aa: CASSLVMDPRDEETQYF
CDR3nt: TGCGCCAGCAGCTTGGTCATGGACCCCCGGGACGAGGAGACCCAGTACTTC
d_gene: .
abundance: few
j_gene: TRBJ2-5
v_gene: TRBV5-1

CDR3aa: CSAKDSKVYEQYF
CDR3nt: TGCAGTGCTAAGGACAGTAAGGTCTACGAGCAGTACTTC
d_gene: .
abundance: .
j_gene: TRBJ2-7
v_gene: TRBV20-1

CDR3aa: CASSEAGGVSNQPQHF
CDR3nt: TGTGCCAGCAGTGAGGCGGGGGGGGTTAGCAATCAGCCCCAGCATTTT
d_gene: .
abundance: few
j_gene: TRBJ1-5
v_gene: TRBV12-3/TRBV12-4

CDR3aa: CASSVLGGSSTDTQYF
CDR3nt: TGTGCCAGCAGCGTATTGGGCGGTTCTAGCACAGATACGCAGTATTTT
d_gene: .
abundance: .
j_gene: TRBJ2-3
v_gene: TRBV9

CDR3aa: CSATIRSSYEQYF
CDR3nt: TGCAGTGCGACAATCAGGAGTTCCTACGAGCAGTACTTC
d_gene: .
abundance: .
j_gene: TRBJ2-7
v_gene: TRBV20-1

CDR3aa: CASSRVQGAGLEQYF
CDR3nt: TGTGCCAGCAGTAGGGTCCAGGGGGCGGGATTAGAGCAGTACTTC
d_gene: TRBD1
abundance: few
j_gene: TRBJ2-7
v_gene: TRBV28

CDR3aa: CASSLEGSGRVPPFF
CDR3nt: TGTGCCAGCAGCTTGGAAGGTAGCGGGAGGGTTCCCCCGTTCTTC
d_gene: TRBD2
abundance: .
j_gene: TRBJ2-1
v_gene: TRBV5-4

CDR3aa: CASSQPGGYEQFF
CDR3nt: TGCGCCAGCAGCCAACCCGGGGGCTATGAGCAGTTCTTC
d_gene: .
abundance: few
j_gene: TRBJ2-1
v_gene: TRBV4-1

CDR3aa: CASSQGDRTNEQFF
CDR3nt: TGTGCCAGCAGCCAGGGAGACAGAACCAATGAGCAGTTCTTC
d_gene: .
abundance: many
j_gene: TRBJ2-1
v_gene: TRBV3-1

CDR3aa: CATSRDRGLGGTEAFF
CDR3nt: TGTGCCACCAGCAGAGACAGGGGACTCGGGGGCACTGAAGCTTTCTTT
d_gene: .
abundance: few
j_gene: TRBJ1-1
v_gene: TRBV15

CDR3aa: CASSFRTGGVTGELFF
CDR3nt: TGTGCCAGCAGCTTCCGGACGGGAGGGGTCACCGGGGAGCTGTTTTTT
d_gene: TRBD2
abundance: few
j_gene: TRBJ2-2
v_gene: TRBV7-2

CDR3aa: CASRPGQGSTGELFF
CDR3nt: TGTGCCAGCAGACCGGGACAGGGCTCCACCGGGGAGCTGTTTTTT
d_gene: TRBD1
abundance: .
j_gene: TRBJ2-2
v_gene: TRBV12-3/TRBV12-4

CDR3aa: CASSLVPGTGGLGMNTEAFF
CDR3nt: TGTGCCAGCAGCTTAGTACCAGGGACAGGTGGATTGGGAATGAACACTGAAGCTTTCTTT
d_gene: TRBD1
abundance: few
j_gene: TRBJ1-1
v_gene: TRBV13

CDR3aa: CSVVTQGRQETQYF
CDR3nt: TGCAGCGTTGTGACCCAGGGACGACAAGAGACCCAGTACTTC
d_gene: .
abundance: many
j_gene: TRBJ2-5
v_gene: TRBV29-1

CDR3aa: CASSGDPRGGEAFF
CDR3nt: TGTGCCAGCAGCGGGGACCCTAGAGGCGGTGAAGCTTTCTTT
d_gene: .
abundance: many
j_gene: TRBJ1-1
v_gene: TRBV9

CDR3aa: CASSYRTASTDTQYF
CDR3nt: TGTGCCAGCAGTTATAGGACGGCTAGCACAGATACGCAGTATTTT
d_gene: .
abundance: few
j_gene: TRBJ2-3
v_gene: TRBV6-5

CDR3aa: CASRIYNEQFF
CDR3nt: TGTGCCAGCAGAATCTACAATGAGCAGTTCTTC
d_gene: .
abundance: many
j_gene: TRBJ2-1
v_gene: TRBV12-3/TRBV12-4

CDR3aa: CASSFQRQRIYEQYF
CDR3nt: TGTGCCAGCAGTTTCCAGCGACAGAGGATTTACGAGCAGTACTTC
d_gene: .
abundance: few
j_gene: TRBJ2-7
v_gene: TRBV12-3/TRBV12-4

CDR3aa: CASSYPTSGQETQYF
CDR3nt: TGTGCCAGCAGTTACCCGACTAGCGGCCAAGAGACCCAGTACTTC
d_gene: TRBD2
abundance: .
j_gene: TRBJ2-5
v_gene: TRBV6-2/TRBV6-3

CDR3aa: CASSQDRDSSYEQYF
CDR3nt: TGCGCCAGCAGCCAAGATAGAGACTCGTCCTACGAGCAGTACTTC
d_gene: .
abundance: many
j_gene: TRBJ2-7
v_gene: TRBV4-1